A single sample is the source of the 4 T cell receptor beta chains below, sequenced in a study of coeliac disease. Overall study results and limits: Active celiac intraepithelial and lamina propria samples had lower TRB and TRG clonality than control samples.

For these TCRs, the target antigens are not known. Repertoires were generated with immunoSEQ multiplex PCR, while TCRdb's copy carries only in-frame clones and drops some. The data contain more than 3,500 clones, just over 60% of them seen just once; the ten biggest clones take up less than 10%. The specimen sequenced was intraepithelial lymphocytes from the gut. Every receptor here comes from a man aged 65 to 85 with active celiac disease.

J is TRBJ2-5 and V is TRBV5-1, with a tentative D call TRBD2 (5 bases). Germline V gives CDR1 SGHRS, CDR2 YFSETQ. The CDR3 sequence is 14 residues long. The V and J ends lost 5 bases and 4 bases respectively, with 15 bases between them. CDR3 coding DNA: TGCGCCAGCAGTTATCCGGGAAAACCAGAGACCCAGTACTTC. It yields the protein CASSYPGKPETQYF. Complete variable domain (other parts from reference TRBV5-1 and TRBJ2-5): KAGVTQTPRYLIKTRGQQVTLSCSPISGHRSVSWYQQTPGQGLQFLFEYFSETQRNKGNFPGRFSGRQFSNSRSEMNVSTLELGDSALYLCASSYPGKPETQYFGPGTRLLVL.

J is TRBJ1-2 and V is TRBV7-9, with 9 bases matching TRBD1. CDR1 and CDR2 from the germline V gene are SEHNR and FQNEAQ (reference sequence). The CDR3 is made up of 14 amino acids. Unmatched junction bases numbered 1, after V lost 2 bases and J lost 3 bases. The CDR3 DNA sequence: TGTGCCAGCAGCTTACGGGACAGGGACTATGGCTACACCTTC. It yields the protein CASSLRDRDYGYTF.

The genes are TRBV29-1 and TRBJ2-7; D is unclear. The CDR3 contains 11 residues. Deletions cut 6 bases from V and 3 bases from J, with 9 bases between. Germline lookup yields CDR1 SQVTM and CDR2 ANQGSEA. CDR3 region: CSVVDYYEQYF. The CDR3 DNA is TGCAGCGTAGTAGATTACTACGAGCAGTACTTC.

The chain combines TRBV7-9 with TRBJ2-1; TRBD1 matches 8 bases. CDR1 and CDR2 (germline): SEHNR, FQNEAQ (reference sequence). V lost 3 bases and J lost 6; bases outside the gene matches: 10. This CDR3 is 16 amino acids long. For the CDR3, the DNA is TGTGCCAGCAGCTTCCGTCTGGACAGGGAGGCCAATGAGCAGTTCTTC. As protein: CASSFRLDREANEQFF.